Each of the 14 T cell receptor beta chains below was sequenced from the same sample in a study of T cells expressing NK-cell markers (dated by TCRdb to 2018 to 2021). Receptor libraries were prepared by 5' RACE. The run used an Illumina HiSeq 2000. TCRdb reprocessed the reads, reporting each CDR3 protein sequence once and no DNA. The sample table gives some 500,000 distinct CDR3 sequences. The ten biggest clones cover roughly 1.4% of the sample. The material sequenced was blood T cells: a sorted CD56 or NKG2C T cell subset, CD4+ or CD8+ T cells, or bulk PBMC T cells (not recorded which). These receptors were taken from a woman in her forties or fifties in good health. Donor details come from another sample of the same person, matched by shared clones.

The chain is built from TRBV5-1 and TRBJ2-2. The CDR3 sequence is 15 residues long. Germline V gene lookup returns CDR1 SGHRS and CDR2 YFSETQ. CDR3 residues: CASSVMTVNTGELFF.

The chain couples TRBV29-1 to TRBJ1-1; TCRdb outputs TRBD1, but without DNA this stays unchecked. This CDR3 region has 11 residues. The germline V gene has CDR1 SQVTM and CDR2 ANQGSEA. The CDR3 here is CSSQGPLGAFF. Complete variable domain (other parts from reference TRBV29-1 and TRBJ1-1): SAVISQKPSRDICQRGTSLTIQCQVDSQVTMMFWYRQQPGQSLTLIATANQGSEATYESGFVIDKFPISRPNLTFSTLTVSNMSPEDSSIYLCSSQGPLGAFFGQGTRLTVV.

V and J are TRBV7-3 and TRBJ2-1; the D gene TCRdb calls, TRBD2, cannot be checked with no DNA. The CDR3 is 16 amino acids. CDR1 and CDR2 (germline): SGHTA, FQGTGA. Here the CDR3 reads CASSKGGDLSYNEQFF.

This chain links TRBV10-3 with TRBJ2-3; TCRdb gives TRBD1 as the D gene, but with no DNA this cannot be confirmed. Germline V gene data show CDR1 as ENHRY and CDR2 as SYGVKD. There are 13 residues in the CDR3. The CDR3: CAIDRGSTDTQYF.

V usage is TRBV12-3 or TRBV12-4 and J usage is TRBJ2-3; no DNA is available, so the TRBD2 call from TCRdb remains unchecked. This CDR3 is 20 amino acids long. This CDR3 reads CASSFGYSRTSGSGADTQYF.

The chain joins TRBV18 to TRBJ1-6. Germline loops: CDR1 KGHSH, CDR2 LQKENI. The CDR3 loop spans 14 amino acids. The CDR3 sequence is CASSPIGPYSPLHF.

The chain uses TRBV7-9 and TRBJ2-1; TCRdb names TRBD2, which stays unverified in the absence of DNA. Germline assignment: CDR1 SEHNR and CDR2 FQNEAQ (reference sequence). CDR3 length: 16 residues. The CDR3 loop reads CASSSYRGASGRGQFF.

This rearrangement joins TRBV12-3 or TRBV12-4 to TRBJ1-2; the D call of TRBD1 rests on TCRdb alone, since no DNA is present to check it. The CDR3 sequence is 14 residues long. Here the CDR3 reads CASSRDRLAGGYTF.

CDR3 loop: CASRPGGTAEAFF. The chain employs TRBV3-1 and TRBJ1-1. Germline CDR1 is LGHDT and CDR2 is YNNKEL (reference sequence). The CDR3 contains 13 residues.

J is TRBJ2-3 and V is TRBV7-2; checking the TCRdb D call of TRBD1 is not possible without DNA. The CDR3 is made up of 15 amino acids. The V gene's germline CDR1 is SGHTA and CDR2 FQGNSA. This CDR3 is CASSLLVGGPDTQYF.

This chain links TRBV6-5 with TRBJ2-4. Germline CDR1 is MNHEY and CDR2 is SVGAGI. This CDR3 comprises 15 residues. CDR3 region: CASRRLELAKNIQYF.

The V call is TRBV20-1, the J call TRBJ2-3; TCRdb calls TRBD2, which cannot be checked without DNA. The germline CDR1 and CDR2 sequences are DFQATT and SNEGSKA (reference sequence). The CDR3 contains 16 residues. CDR3 sequence reads: CSARVGLAFPTDTQYF.

This chain joins TRBV5-1 and TRBJ2-3; the D call of TRBD1 rests on TCRdb alone, since no DNA is present to check it. Germline V gene lookup returns CDR1 SGHRS and CDR2 YFSETQ. The CDR3 is 12 residues long. The CDR3 loop reads CASSPPADTQYF.

V gene TRBV12-3 or TRBV12-4 combines with J gene TRBJ2-6; the TCRdb call, TRBD1, lacks DNA for checking. The CDR3 extends over 16 amino acids. The CDR3 sequence is CASSSDRGSGANVLTF.